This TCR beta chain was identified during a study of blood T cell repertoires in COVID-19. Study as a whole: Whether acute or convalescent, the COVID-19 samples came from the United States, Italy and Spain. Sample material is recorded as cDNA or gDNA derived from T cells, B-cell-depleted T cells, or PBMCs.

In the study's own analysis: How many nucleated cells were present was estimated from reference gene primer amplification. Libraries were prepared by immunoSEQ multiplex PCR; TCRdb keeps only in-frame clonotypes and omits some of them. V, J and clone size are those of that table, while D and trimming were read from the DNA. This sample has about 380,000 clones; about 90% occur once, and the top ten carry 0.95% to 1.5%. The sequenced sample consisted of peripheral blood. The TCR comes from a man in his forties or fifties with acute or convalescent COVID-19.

As DNA, the CDR3 is TGCGCCAGCAGCCAAGGGCAGTACACCGGGGAGCTGTTTTTT. Protein product: CASSQGQYTGELFF. The chain has TRBV4-1 and TRBJ2-2; D not resolved. The CDR3 has 14 amino acids. The germline gives CDR1 MGHRA, CDR2 YSYEKL. Trimming removed 1 base from V and 3 bases from J, with 6 bases in between.